Below, 13 T cell receptor beta chains from the same sample are listed, as sequenced in a study of a mutant IDH1 vaccine in newly diagnosed glioma. These receptors' targets are unknown. Time point given: week 47, end of study. Doses consisted of 300 ug of mutant IDH1 20-mer peptide each, paired with topical imiquimod. Sequenced by immunoSEQ multiplex PCR; TCRdb stores in-frame clones only, minus some. The sample yields some 49,000 clones, around three quarters seen once. The specimen was PBMCs, collected from a glioma patient whose treatment included an IDH1 peptide vaccine. The receptors stem from a woman aged 40 to 50 with glioma. Some clones in this sample may be carry-over from other donors' samples.

V usage is TRBV5-5 and J usage is TRBJ1-2; 7 bases fit TRBD1. Per the germline V gene, CDR1 is SGHKS and CDR2 is YYEKEE (reference sequence). The trim removed 0 bases at V and 7 bases at J, leaving 6 bases unmatched. The CDR3 loop spans 14 amino acids. The DNA of the CDR3 is TGTGCCAGCAGCTTGGGGGGCAGGGGGTTTGGCTACACCTTC. Translation gives CASSLGGRGFGYTF. Using reference TRBV5-5 and TRBJ1-2 for the parts outside the CDR3, the full variable domain is DAGVTQSPTHLIKTRGQQVTLRCSPISGHKSVSWYQQVLGQGPQFIFQYYEKEERGRGNFPDRFSARQFPNYSSELNVNALLLGDSALYLCASSLGGRGFGYTFGSGTRLTVV.

This sequence joins TRBV5-8 and TRBJ2-3; 7 positions match TRBD1. The J segment lost 0 bases and the V segment lost 0 bases, leaving 4 bases of the junction unmatched. Germline V gives CDR1 SGHTS, CDR2 YDEGEE. The length of the CDR3 is 16 residues. This chain's CDR3 is CASSLGTGSSTDTQYF. In DNA form, the CDR3 reads TGTGCCAGCAGCTTGGGGACAGGCTCTAGCACAGATACGCAGTATTTT. Full variable domain (outside the CDR3, taken from reference TRBV5-8 and TRBJ2-3): EAGVTQSPTHLIKTRGQQATLRCSPISGHTSVYWYQQALGLGLQFLLWYDEGEERNRGNFPPRFSGRQFPNYSSELNVNALELEDSALYLCASSLGTGSSTDTQYFGPGTRLTVL.

J is TRBJ1-1 and V is TRBV23-1; no firm D call. TRBV23-1 is an ORF; its function is uncertain. Between the trimmed V and J ends, which lost 7 bases and 0 bases, there was a span of 12 bases. The CDR3 has 14 amino acids. The CDR3 bases are TGCGCCAGCACCCTCCGGGGATTGAACACTGAAGCTTTCTTT. Translated, it gives CASTLRGLNTEAFF.

This sequence joins TRBV10-3 and TRBJ1-5; tentatively, D is TRBD1 (5 bases). Germline CDR1 ENHRY, CDR2 SYGVKD. V lost 6 bases and J lost 6, with 12 bases in between. This CDR3 is 13 amino acids long. The CDR3 region is CAIREGVGQPQHF. DNA of the CDR3: TGTGCCATCAGGGAAGGGGTAGGTCAGCCCCAGCATTTT.

CDR3 DNA sequence: TGCGCCAGCAGCCAAGATGGGGTTCGGACTAGCGGGGGCCGGGGGTACAATGAGCAGTTCTTC. Translating it yields CASSQDGVRTSGGRGYNEQFF. The chain uses TRBV4-1 and TRBJ2-1, with TRBD2 matching 13 bases. J lost 4 bases, V lost 0 bases, and 15 bases had no gene match. CDR1 is MGHRA, CDR2 YSYEKL, per germline. The CDR3 has 21 residues.

The chain combines TRBV4-1 with TRBJ2-3, with 7 bases that match TRBD1. CDR1 and CDR2 (germline): MGHRA, YSYEKL. V trimming: 0 bases; J trimming: 6 bases; junction bases outside the gene matches: 9. The CDR3 covers 16 residues. The CDR3 bases are TGCGCCAGCAGCCAAGATTGGGGGACAGAATCCGATACGCAGTATTTT. It yields the protein CASSQDWGTESDTQYF.

The rearrangement uses TRBV29-1 and TRBJ2-1; D might be TRBD1 (5 bases). The V end lost 4 bases, the J end lost 3 bases, and 10 bases lay between the germline ends. Germline CDR1 and CDR2: SQVTM and ANQGSEA. CDR3 size: 13 residues. The CDR3 spells CSVARELYNEQFF. The DNA for the CDR3 is TGCAGCGTTGCCAGGGAACTCTACAATGAGCAGTTCTTC.

With respect to this clone: A junction end diverges from the germline sequence, so it may reflect a read error. This rearrangement joins TRBV7-7 to TRBJ1-3; 9 nucleotides match TRBD1. CDR1 is SSHAT and CDR2 is FNYEAQ in the germline V gene (reference sequence). The CDR3 covers 15 residues. CDR3 region: CASSFGTGYGNTIYF. The CDR3 region has the DNA TGTGCTAGCAGCTTTGGGACAGGGTATGGAAACACCATATATTTT.

The rearrangement links TRBV7-9 to TRBJ1-3; TRBD1 matches at 7 bases. The V segment lost 6 bases and the J segment 3 bases; nucleotides outside the gene matches: 8. The CDR3 extends over 15 amino acids. Germline CDR1 reads SEHNR; CDR2 reads FQNEAQ (reference sequence). The CDR3 nucleotides are TGTGCCAGCAGTTTTGACCGGGACAGTGGAAACACCATATATTTT. Protein product: CASSFDRDSGNTIYF.

This clone was detected a few times. The chain uses TRBV10-3 and TRBJ1-3, with D possibly TRBD1 on 5 matching bases. This CDR3 has 15 amino acids. V shed 6 bases and J shed 2 bases, with 14 bases lying between them. The germline gives CDR1 ENHRY, CDR2 SYGVKD. CDR3 bases: TGTGCCATCAGCGAGAGTCGGGACCCTGGAAACACCATATATTTT. Translated, it gives CAISESRDPGNTIYF.

This clone was picked up a small number of times. The rearrangement uses TRBV4-3 and TRBJ2-2; D remains unclear. Deletions cut 1 base from V and 3 bases from J, with 6 bases between. The CDR3 is 14 amino acids. CDR1 and CDR2 (germline): LGHNA, YSLEER. The CDR3 spells CASSQGDYTGELFF. CDR3 coding DNA: TGCGCCAGCAGCCAAGGTGATTACACCGGGGAGCTGTTTTTT.

The chain employs TRBV10-3 and TRBJ2-3; D might be TRBD1 (5 bases). The CDR3 extends over 15 amino acids. V lost 0 bases, J lost 7 bases, and 14 bases lay in between. CDR1 and CDR2 (germline): ENHRY, SYGVKD. The CDR3 nucleotides read TGTGCCATCAGTGAGTCGAATGTGGGGCTGAATACGCAGTATTTT. Amino acid sequence: CAISESNVGLNTQYF.

This chain links TRBV6-5 with TRBJ2-3; D may be TRBD2 (6 bases). Germline CDR1 reads MNHEY; CDR2 reads SVGAGI. Trimming left V 0 bases short and J 2 bases short, with 12 bases between. This CDR3 has 16 amino acids. CDR3 coding DNA: TGTGCCAGCAGTTACTCTGCGGGGTGGCCCACAGATACGCAGTATTTT. Protein: CASSYSAGWPTDTQYF.